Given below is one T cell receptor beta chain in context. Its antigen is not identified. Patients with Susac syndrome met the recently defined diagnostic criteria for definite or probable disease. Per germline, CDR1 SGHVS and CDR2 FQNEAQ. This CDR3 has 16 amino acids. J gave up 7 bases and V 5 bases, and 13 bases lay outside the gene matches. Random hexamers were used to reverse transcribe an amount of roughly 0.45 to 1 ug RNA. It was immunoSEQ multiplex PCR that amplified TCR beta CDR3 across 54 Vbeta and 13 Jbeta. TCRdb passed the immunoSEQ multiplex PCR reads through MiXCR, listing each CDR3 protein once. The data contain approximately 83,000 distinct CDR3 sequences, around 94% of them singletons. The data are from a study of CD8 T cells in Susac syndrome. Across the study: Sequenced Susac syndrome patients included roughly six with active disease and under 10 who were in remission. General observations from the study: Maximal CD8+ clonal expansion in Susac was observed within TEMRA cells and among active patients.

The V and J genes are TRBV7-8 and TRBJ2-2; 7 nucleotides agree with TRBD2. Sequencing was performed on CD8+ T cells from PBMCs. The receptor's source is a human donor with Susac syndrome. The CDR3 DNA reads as TGTGCCAGCAGCCGCAAAACTAGCGCGCAGGGCGGGGAGCTGTTTTTT. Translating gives CASSRKTSAQGGELFF.